Presented here are 28 T cell receptor beta chains from one specimen sequenced in a study of Ad26.COV2.S vaccination and SARS-CoV-2 variants. Using immunoSEQ multiplex PCR, the repertoire was profiled, and TCRdb retains in-frame clones only, with some absent. The sample lists fewer than 800,000 clones, 89% occurring once. The treatment denotes: around 19 received Ad26.COV2.S at low or high dose, single or two shots; 5 received placebo; per-sample allocation not given. After the first vaccine or placebo injection, samples were drawn on day 63. The sample here was peripheral blood, taken in a trial of Ad26.COV2.S vaccine versus placebo. These receptors were taken from a person aged 18-65 years who received the Ad26.COV2.S COVID-19 vaccine or a placebo.

This sequence joins TRBV2 and TRBJ2-2; TRBD2 matches at 9 bases. Germline CDR1 reads SNHLY; CDR2 reads FYNNEI. The CDR3 is 16 amino acids. V dropped 2 bases and J dropped 2; count of bases not matched to a gene: 3. As DNA, the CDR3 is TGTGCCAGCAGTGAACTAGCGGGGTTCAACACCGGGGAGCTGTTTTTT. This encodes CASSELAGFNTGELFF.

Only one count was recorded for this clone. The CDR3 DNA reads TGTGCCAGCAGTTACTCCGGACGGAGCAATCAGCCCCAGCATTTT. It codes for CASSYSGRSNQPQHF. The genes are TRBV6-6 and TRBJ1-5; D gene unclear. V gave up 0 bases and J gave up 1 base, with 7 bases separating them. Germline V gene data show CDR1 as MNHNY and CDR2 as SVGAGI (reference sequence). CDR3 length equals 15 residues.

J is TRBJ1-1 and V is TRBV10-3; no definite D call. Trimming cost V 2 bases and J 3 bases, with 4 bases left between them. The V gene's germline CDR1 is ENHRY and CDR2 SYGVKD. This CDR3 is built from 12 residues. The CDR3 region is CAISETDTEAFF. The CDR3 DNA reads as TGTGCCATCAGTGAGACAGACACTGAAGCTTTCTTT.

The J gene is TRBJ1-4, the V gene TRBV9; maybe TRBD1 (6 bases). The CDR3 is 15 amino acids. CDR1 is SGDLS, CDR2 YYNGEE, per germline. Trimming shortened V by 0 bases and J by 7 bases, and 13 bases separated the two germline ends. The CDR3 loop reads CASSVESAGAEKLFF. The CDR3 DNA is TGTGCCAGCAGCGTAGAGTCGGCAGGGGCTGAAAAACTGTTTTTT.

This chain connects TRBV3-1 (or the pseudogene TRBV3-2) to TRBJ2-2, with 10 bases fitting TRBD1. Germline trimming cut 4 bases from V and 6 bases from J; bases unmatched to any gene: 5. The CDR3 consists of 15 residues. Germline CDR1 reads LGHDT; CDR2 reads YNNKEL (reference sequence). The CDR3 reads CASSPRDRGSGELFF. DNA of the CDR3: TGTGCCAGCAGCCCCCGGGACAGGGGATCCGGGGAGCTGTTTTTT.

The V call is TRBV5-6, the J call TRBJ1-4; maybe TRBD1 (5 bases). This CDR3 is 15 amino acids long. Germline CDR1 is SGHDT and CDR2 is YYEEEE. Trimming stripped 4 bases from V and 4 bases from J, with 14 bases between. Here the CDR3 DNA reads TGTGCCAGCAGCCCCCCGGGGGGGTTTAATGAAAAACTGTTTTTT. It encodes CASSPPGGFNEKLFF. The entire variable domain, with the rest obtained from reference TRBV5-6 and TRBJ1-4, is as follows: DAGVTQSPTHLIKTRGQQVTLRCSPKSGHDTVSWYQQALGQGPQFIFQYYEEEERQRGNFPDRFSGHQFPNYSSELNVNALLLGDSALYLCASSPPGGFNEKLFFGSGTQLSVL.

This clone came up a few times. The J gene is TRBJ1-5, the V gene TRBV7-9; D call uncertain. Trimming took off 1 base at V and 7 bases at J, with 11 bases between the two ends. CDR1 is SEHNR and CDR2 is FQNEAQ in the germline V gene (reference sequence). The CDR3 consists of 14 residues. CDR3 in DNA: TGTGCCAGCAGCTTAGAAGGGCGGATGCAGCCCCAGCATTTT. It translates to CASSLEGRMQPQHF.

V usage is TRBV12-3 or TRBV12-4 and J usage is TRBJ2-5; D is unresolved. The CDR3 runs 12 residues. V was cut by 9 bases and J by 5 bases, with 13 bases left in between. CDR3 in amino acids: CASMGGGETQYF. In DNA, the CDR3 is TGTGCCAGTATGGGTGGTGGGGAGACCCAGTACTTC.

The chain uses TRBV4-2 and TRBJ2-7; 9 bases are a match to TRBD1. V lost 1 base, J lost 4 bases, and 5 bases stayed unmatched. CDR3 length: 15 amino acids. The germline CDR1 and CDR2 sequences are LGHNA and YNFKEQ. The CDR3 reads CASSQGDRDLYEQYF. The CDR3, as DNA: TGTGCCAGCAGCCAAGGGGACAGGGATTTGTACGAGCAGTACTTC.

Notes on this clone: The same CDR3 arises from other DNA sequences in this sample as well. The CDR3 nucleotides are TGTGCCAGCTCACCACCGTCCCAAGGAGGCACTGAAGCTTTCTTT. This sequence encodes CASSPPSQGGTEAFF. V gene TRBV18 combines with J gene TRBJ1-1; D remains ambiguous. V dropped 0 bases and J dropped 4 bases, with 12 bases sitting between them. There are 15 residues in the CDR3. Germline V lookup: CDR1 KGHSH, CDR2 LQKENI.

CDR3 loop: CASSSPTSGSTDTQYF. CDR3 DNA sequence: TGTGCCAGCAGTTCCCCGACTAGCGGGAGCACAGATACGCAGTATTTT. J is TRBJ2-3 and V is TRBV6-2 or TRBV6-3; 10 nucleotides agree with TRBD2. The CDR3 extends over 16 amino acids. The germline V gene has CDR1 MNHEY and CDR2 SVGEGT. V shed 4 bases, J shed 0 bases, and the junction held 4 bases outside the gene matches.

J is TRBJ2-7 and V is TRBV18, with D tentatively TRBD2 (5 bases). The CDR3 contains 14 residues. The germline V and J ends were trimmed by 3 bases and 0 bases, with 9 bases remaining between them. Germline CDR1 KGHSH, CDR2 LQKENI. CDR3 sequence (DNA): TGTGCCAGCTCACCCGGACTGATCTCCTACGAGCAGTACTTC. Its protein product is CASSPGLISYEQYF.

The chain carries TRBV25-1 and TRBJ2-5; 9 bases are shared with TRBD2. The germline V gene encodes CDR1 MGHDK and CDR2 SYGVNS. The CDR3 extends over 16 amino acids. V lost 0 bases, J lost 2 bases, and 4 bases stayed unmatched. The CDR3 loop reads CASSEYPRGGQETQYF. The DNA for the CDR3 is TGTGCCAGCAGTGAATATCCGCGGGGGGGTCAAGAGACCCAGTACTTC.

The gene calls are TRBV14 and TRBJ2-5; no clear D. V was trimmed by 2 bases and J by 5 bases, leaving 12 bases between them. Germline CDR1 reads SGHDN; CDR2 reads FVKESK. The CDR3 contains 14 residues. CDR3 in amino acids: CASSQSPLRETQYF. The CDR3 DNA reads as TGTGCCAGCAGCCAAAGCCCACTAAGGGAGACCCAGTACTTC. The complete variable domain, with remaining parts taken from reference TRBV14 and TRBJ2-5, reads EAGVTQFPSHSVIEKGQTVTLRCDPISGHDNLYWYRRVMGKEIKFLLHFVKESKQDESGMPNNRFLAERTGGTYSTLKVQPAELEDSGVYFCASSQSPLRETQYFGPGTRLLVL.

This rearrangement joins TRBV15 to TRBJ1-4; the match to TRBD1 covers 9 bases. The CDR3 contains 17 residues. Germline values: CDR1 LNHNV, CDR2 YYDKDF (reference sequence). The V gene end was trimmed by 3 bases and the J gene end by 7 bases; junction bases not matched to a gene: 12. The CDR3 region is CATSRGTRTGEVEKLFF. The CDR3 DNA reads as TGTGCCACCAGCAGGGGAACCCGGACAGGGGAGGTTGAAAAACTGTTTTTT.

The V gene is TRBV5-6, the J gene TRBJ2-7, with D perhaps assigned TRBD1 or TRBD2 (5 bases each). CDR1 and CDR2 (germline): SGHDT, YYEEEE. Trimming left V 4 bases short and J 0 bases short, with 11 bases between. The CDR3 contains 14 residues. For the CDR3, the DNA is TGTGCCAGCAGCAATCCGGGACGCTCCTACGAGCAGTACTTC. Its translation is CASSNPGRSYEQYF.

J is TRBJ2-7 and V is TRBV6-6, with 9 positions matching TRBD1. The CDR3 length is 14 residues. Germline CDR1 is MNHNY and CDR2 is SVGAGI (reference sequence). The V gene end was trimmed by 6 bases and the J gene end by 6 bases; junction bases not matched to a gene: 9. CDR3: CASRRDRDQSEQYF. The CDR3 nucleotides are TGTGCCAGCAGGAGGGACAGGGACCAAAGCGAGCAGTACTTC.

The sample holds many counts of this clone. This chain joins TRBV24-1 and TRBJ1-1; D not certain. This CDR3 has 13 residues. V was cut by 3 bases and J by 7 bases, with 11 bases left in between. Looked up from germline, CDR1 is KGHDR and CDR2 is SFDVKD. As DNA, the CDR3 is TGTGCCACCAGTGATCCCGACTCTCTTGAAGCTTTCTTT. It encodes CATSDPDSLEAFF.

V and J are TRBV7-9 and TRBJ2-1; 8 nucleotides match TRBD2. The CDR3 has 16 amino acids. The V and J ends lost 4 bases and 6 bases, in that order; junction bases with no gene match: 11. Germline CDR1 is SEHNR and CDR2 is FQNEAQ (reference sequence). The CDR3 sequence: CASSSRLAGGLNEQFF. As DNA, the CDR3 is TGTGCCAGCAGCTCCCGGCTGGCGGGAGGACTCAATGAGCAGTTCTTC.

V and J are TRBV5-1 and TRBJ2-1, with D tentatively TRBD1 or TRBD2 (6 bases each). V was cut by 6 bases and J by 4 bases, with 20 bases left in between. From germline, CDR1 is SGHRS and CDR2 YFSETQ. The CDR3 length is 16 residues. CDR3 residues: CASTPGASELYNEQFF. Here the CDR3 DNA reads TGCGCCAGCACCCCGGGGGCTAGCGAACTTTACAATGAGCAGTTCTTC.

This chain links TRBV2 with TRBJ1-6; no clear D. Trimming took 6 bases from V and 2 from J, leaving 11 bases between them. Germline lookup yields CDR1 SNHLY and CDR2 FYNNEI. The CDR3 runs 15 residues. CDR3 sequence (DNA): TGTGCCAGCAGAGGTGGCAGAACCTATAATTCACCCCTCCACTTT. Protein: CASRGGRTYNSPLHF.

About this clone: The same CDR3 also results from other DNA sequences found in this sample. The chain is built from TRBV5-4 and TRBJ1-1; D gene uncertain. V shed 0 bases and J shed 0 bases, with 3 bases lying between them. Germline V CDR1 and CDR2: SGHNT, YYREEE (reference sequence). This CDR3 has 13 amino acids. Here the CDR3 reads CASSLDVNTEAFF. Written as DNA, the CDR3 is TGTGCCAGCAGCTTGGATGTGAACACTGAAGCTTTCTTT.

The chain combines TRBV5-6 with TRBJ1-3; D uncertain. Germline V CDR1 and CDR2: SGHDT, YYEEEE. The CDR3 runs to 15 residues. Trimming shortened V by 2 bases and J by 0 bases, and 9 bases separated the two germline ends. CDR3 region: CASSFASSSGNTIYF. For the CDR3, the DNA is TGTGCCAGCAGCTTTGCCTCGAGCTCTGGAAACACCATATATTTT.

The chain combines TRBV24-1 with TRBJ1-5; no clear D. The V gene lost 4 bases and the J gene lost 7 bases, with 16 bases spanning the gap. Germline V gene data show CDR1 as KGHDR and CDR2 as SFDVKD. The CDR3 runs to 15 residues. The CDR3 loop is CATSDPRAPRQPQHF. The CDR3 DNA reads as TGTGCCACCAGTGACCCCCGGGCCCCTAGGCAGCCCCAGCATTTT.

This clone was observed once. This rearrangement joins TRBV7-9 to TRBJ2-2, with no clear D. Germline assignment: CDR1 SEHNR and CDR2 FQNEAQ (reference sequence). The CDR3 extends over 12 amino acids. Between the trimmed V and J ends, which lost 3 bases and 7 bases, there was a span of 6 bases. The CDR3 is CASSFDSGELFF. The CDR3 DNA reads TGTGCCAGCAGCTTCGATAGCGGGGAGCTGTTTTTT.

This chain connects TRBV6-6 to TRBJ1-5; D gene ambiguous. Germline lookup yields CDR1 MNHNY and CDR2 SVGAGI (reference sequence). The CDR3 has 13 residues. Deletions cut 4 bases from V and 4 bases from J, with 8 bases between. The CDR3 DNA is TGTGCCAGCAGTTTCCCGTCTAATCAGCCCCAGCATTTT. Its protein product is CASSFPSNQPQHF.

This sequence joins TRBV4-1 and TRBJ1-2, with D perhaps TRBD1 (5 bases). CDR1 and CDR2 from the germline V gene are MGHRA and YSYEKL. This CDR3 region has 15 residues. V lost 2 bases to trimming and J lost 6 bases, with 16 bases between them. The CDR3 here is CASSQRLQVEDGYTF. CDR3 in DNA: TGCGCCAGCAGCCAAAGGCTACAGGTGGAAGATGGCTACACCTTC.

The V and J genes are TRBV30 and TRBJ2-7, with D possibly called TRBD1 or TRBD2 (5 bases each). V gave up 5 bases and J gave up 7 bases, with 12 bases separating them. There are 11 residues in the CDR3. From germline, CDR1 is GTSNPN and CDR2 SVGIG (reference sequence). The CDR3 nucleotides are TGTGCCTGGGACAGCTCGGGAGAGCAGTACTTC. Its protein product is CAWDSSGEQYF.